The entry below gives a single T cell receptor (beta chain) sequence along with its context. Its antigen remains unidentified. It was with 60 Vbeta and 13 Jbeta primers that the PCR ran. The repertoire was sequenced with immunoSEQ multiplex PCR; TCRdb's copy has only in-frame clones and lacks some. This sample has some 200,000 clones, with more than 65% found just once. The entry originates in a study of cytomegalovirus exposure and HLA in healthy donors. Overall study findings and caveats: By HLA locus, TCR association rates varied in a later analysis, with DRB1 showing the most and HLA-C the fewest.

CDR1 is MNHNS, CDR2 SASEGT, per germline. The V end lost 2 bases, the J end lost 1 base, and 17 bases lay between the germline ends. This CDR3 has 17 amino acids. Sequencing input: PBMCs. The sequence derives from a man aged 18 to 29 in good health and CMV-seronegative. The rearrangement links TRBV6-1 to TRBJ1-1; TRBD1 is a possible D gene (6 bases). Here the CDR3 DNA reads TGTGCCAGCAGTGAACTCAGAGGGGGGGTCCGGAACACTGAAGCTTTCTTT. Encoded protein: CASSELRGGVRNTEAFF.